This T cell receptor (beta chain) originates from a study of blood T cell repertoires in COVID-19. Only in-frame clones appear in the TCRdb table, and some are missing; sequencing was by immunoSEQ multiplex PCR. Of around 290,000 clones in the sample, approximately 90% are singletons; the top ten hold 1.1%. Germline CDR1 and CDR2: SGHRS and YFSETQ. V was clipped by 3 bases and J by 7 bases, with 17 bases between them. The CDR3 totals 15 residues. The sequence came from a woman aged 25-40 years who had recovered from COVID-19. The gene calls are TRBV5-1 and TRBJ2-1; a weak D match, TRBD2 (5 bases). Sequencing was performed on PBMCs or T cells enriched from blood (not recorded which). The CDR3 bases are TGCGCCAGCAGCTCCCTTAGCGCCTTGGGGAATGAGCAGTTCTTC. Amino acids: CASSSLSALGNEQFF.